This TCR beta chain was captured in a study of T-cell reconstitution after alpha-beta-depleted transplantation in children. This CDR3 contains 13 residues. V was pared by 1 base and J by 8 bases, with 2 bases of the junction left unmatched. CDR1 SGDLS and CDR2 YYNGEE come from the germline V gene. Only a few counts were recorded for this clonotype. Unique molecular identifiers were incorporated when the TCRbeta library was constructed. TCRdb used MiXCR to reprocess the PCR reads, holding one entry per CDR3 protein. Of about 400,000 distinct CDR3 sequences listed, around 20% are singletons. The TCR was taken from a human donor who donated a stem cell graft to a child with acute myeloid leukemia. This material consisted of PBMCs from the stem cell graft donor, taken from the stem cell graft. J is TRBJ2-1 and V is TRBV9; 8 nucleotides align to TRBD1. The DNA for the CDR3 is TGTGCCAGCAGCGTACAGGGGGCAGATGAGCAGTTCTTC. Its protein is CASSVQGADEQFF.